One and the same sample provided the 29 T cell receptor beta chains below, sequenced in a study of molecular identifiers for immune sequencing clone quantification. MiXCR, run by TCRdb on the PCR reads, gives a single entry per CDR3 protein. Of about 640,000 distinct CDR3 sequences in the sample, just under 20% are singletons; the top ten hold roughly 0.9%. The specimen sequenced was naive CD8+ T cells from blood, with Jurkat cell RNA spiked in. Documented subset: FACS-sorted CD8+CD4-CCR7+CD45RA+ naive T cells. The source is a human donor in good health. Some libraries in this study had Jurkat cell RNA spiked in.

This clonotype was seen many times. The chain joins TRBV5-5 to TRBJ2-3; D might be TRBD2 (6 bases). V was cut by 1 base and J by 2 bases, with 14 bases left in between. Looked up from germline, CDR1 is SGHKS and CDR2 is YYEKEE (reference sequence). The CDR3 is 16 amino acids. This chain's CDR3 is CASSLYGGGTTDTQYF. DNA of the CDR3: TGTGCCAGCAGCTTGTATGGGGGAGGAACCACAGATACGCAGTATTTT.

This clonotype was detected only a few times. This rearrangement joins TRBV4-1 to TRBJ1-1, with no clear D. The CDR3 consists of 14 residues. Trimming took 1 base from V and 7 from J, leaving 13 bases between them. Germline V lookup: CDR1 MGHRA, CDR2 YSYEKL. CDR3 residues: CASSQGPLQNEAFF. Written as DNA, the CDR3 is TGCGCCAGCAGCCAAGGGCCGCTTCAGAATGAAGCTTTCTTT.

Turning to this clonotype: This may stem from a read error, because a much larger clone lies one nucleotide away. The chain employs TRBV4-3 and TRBJ1-2; D remains ambiguous. Per the germline V gene, CDR1 is LGHNA and CDR2 is YSLEER. The length of the CDR3 is 15 residues. In DNA form, the CDR3 reads TGCGCCAGCAGCCAAGAGGGCCGGCAAACCTATGGCCACACCTTC. It encodes CASSQEGRQTYGHTF.

The V gene is TRBV30, the J gene TRBJ2-2, with D possibly matching TRBD1 (5 bases). Per the germline V gene, CDR1 is GTSNPN and CDR2 is SVGIG (reference sequence). CDR3 length: 12 amino acids. V shed 3 bases and J shed 6 bases, with 8 bases lying between them. The CDR3 nucleotides read TGTGCCTGGAGCGAGACAGCCGGGGAGCTGTTTTTT. Translated, it gives CAWSETAGELFF.

This clonotype occurred many times. The CDR3 nucleotides read TGCGCCAGCAGCCAAGATGGGCAGGGAAGCACAGATACGCAGTATTTT. Translated: CASSQDGQGSTDTQYF. The rearrangement uses TRBV4-3 and TRBJ2-3, with D possibly TRBD1 on 5 matching bases. The CDR3 is 16 amino acids. CDR1 is LGHNA, CDR2 YSLEER, per germline. V dropped 0 bases and J dropped 0 bases, with 10 bases sitting between them.

This clonotype was counted at least ten times. The chain uses TRBV3-1 and TRBJ1-5, with no clear D. V was cut by 1 base and J by 5 bases, with 12 bases left in between. Germline V gene sequence: CDR1 LGHDT, CDR2 YNNKEL (reference sequence). CDR3 length equals 15 residues. The CDR3 DNA sequence: TGTGCCAGCAGCCAAGTTCCGGGGTTTCATCAGCCCCAGCATTTT. Translating it yields CASSQVPGFHQPQHF.

The chain has TRBV12-3 or TRBV12-4 and TRBJ2-5; TRBD2 aligns across 7 bases. V gave up 0 bases and J gave up 5 bases; unmatched junction bases: 3. The CDR3 length is 14 residues. CDR3 nucleotides: TGTGCCAGCAGTTTAGCGAGTAGCGGGGAGACCCAGTACTTC. Translation gives CASSLASSGETQYF.

This clonotype has ten or more counts. The chain employs TRBV7-9 and TRBJ2-3; the match to TRBD2 covers 11 bases. V shed 5 bases and J 2 bases; nucleotides not matched to a gene: 9. Germline assignment: CDR1 SEHNR and CDR2 FQNEAQ (reference sequence). The CDR3 has 17 residues. CDR3 sequence reads: CASSLLGLADDTDTQYF. The CDR3 nucleotides are TGTGCCAGCAGCCTATTGGGACTAGCGGACGACACAGATACGCAGTATTTT. Filled out from reference TRBV7-9 and TRBJ2-3, the complete variable domain reads DTGVSQNPRHKITKRGQNVTFRCDPISEHNRLYWYRQTLGQGPEFLTYFQNEAQLEKSRLLSDRFSAERPKGSFSTLEIQRTEQGDSAMYLCASSLLGLADDTDTQYFGPGTRLTVL.

The chain couples TRBV28 to TRBJ2-1; 7 bases align to TRBD1. Trimming at V came to 5 bases and at J to 8 bases, leaving 15 bases not matched to a gene. In germline, CDR1 is MDHEN, CDR2 SYDVKM. The length of the CDR3 is 16 residues. CDR3 DNA: TGTGCCAGCAGTAAACCACCGGGACAGCCCCACGATGAGCAGTTCTTC. This sequence encodes CASSKPPGQPHDEQFF.

This clonotype was seen at least ten times. This sequence joins TRBV19 and TRBJ2-7; D not certain. Germline assignment: CDR1 LNHDA and CDR2 SQIVND (reference sequence). The germline V and J ends were trimmed by 6 bases and 3 bases, with 12 bases remaining between them. CDR3 length: 13 residues. This CDR3 reads CASSGPIGYEQYF. For the CDR3, the DNA is TGTGCCAGTAGCGGCCCCATCGGCTACGAGCAGTACTTC.

Comment on this clonotype: A clone one base away is much larger, so this may be a read error. In DNA form, the CDR3 reads TGTGCCAGCACTTACTCTAGCGGGGGCTCCTACGAGCAGTACTTC. Protein product: CASTYSSGGSYEQYF. The rearrangement links TRBV6-5 to TRBJ2-7; 10 positions agree with TRBD2. The germline V gene encodes CDR1 MNHEY and CDR2 SVGAGI. This CDR3 has 15 residues.

This clonotype was detected a few times. This chain connects TRBV12-3 or TRBV12-4 to TRBJ2-3, with a tentative D call TRBD2 (6 bases). The V end lost 10 bases, the J end lost 1 base, and 18 bases lay between the germline ends. The CDR3 has 15 residues. The CDR3 DNA reads as TGTGCCACCGAGGGGATAGCGGTAGGCACAGATACGCAGTATTTT. Protein sequence: CATEGIAVGTDTQYF.

This clonotype was seen ten or more times. The J gene is TRBJ2-7, the V gene TRBV10-3, with 7 positions matching TRBD2. V dropped 0 bases and J dropped 3; count of bases not matched to a gene: 5. Germline CDR1 is ENHRY and CDR2 is SYGVKD. The CDR3 is 15 amino acids. In DNA, the CDR3 is TGTGCCATCAGTGAGTCTGGACTAGTCGACTACGAGCAGTACTTC. It yields the protein CAISESGLVDYEQYF.

Worth noting for this clonotype: This clone may be a read error of a much larger clone one base away. V gene TRBV20-1 combines with J gene TRBJ2-2; D tentatively fits TRBD1 or TRBD2 (5 bases each). Germline CDR1 and CDR2: DFQATT and SNEGSKA (reference sequence). The CDR3 sequence is 16 residues long. The DNA for the CDR3 is TGCAGTGCTAGAGATCGGCTGGGGACGAACACCGGGGAGCTGCTTTTT. This encodes CSARDRLGTNTGELLF.

This clonotype was seen repeatedly, ten times or more. The chain couples TRBV6-5 to TRBJ2-3; D uncertain. The CDR3 extends over 12 amino acids. Trimming took 4 bases from V and 5 from J, leaving 7 bases between them. The germline gives CDR1 MNHEY, CDR2 SVGAGI. The CDR3 here is CASSSDVDTQYF. The CDR3 DNA reads as TGTGCCAGCAGTTCGGATGTAGATACGCAGTATTTT.

This clonotype came up many times. J is TRBJ1-1 and V is TRBV7-9, with TRBD1 matching over 7 bases. V lost 4 bases, J lost 4 bases, and 12 bases stayed unmatched. CDR1 SEHNR and CDR2 FQNEAQ come from the germline V gene (reference sequence). The CDR3 consists of 16 residues. The CDR3 nucleotides are TGTGCCAGCAGCTCATCCGGGACAGCAGTTGCCACTGAAGCTTTCTTT. This translates into CASSSSGTAVATEAFF.

There are many counts of this clonotype. The rearrangement links TRBV18 to TRBJ2-3, with D maybe TRBD2 (6 bases). Germline values: CDR1 KGHSH, CDR2 LQKENI. With 3 bases removed from V and 3 bases from J, the gap between germline ends came to 16 bases. The CDR3 extends over 16 amino acids. CDR3 sequence reads: CASSPDGSRATDTQYF. CDR3 DNA: TGTGCCAGCTCACCCGACGGGAGTAGGGCTACAGATACGCAGTATTTT.

This clonotype showed up many times. The CDR3 here is CASSQYSPGIGEEQYF. The CDR3 DNA reads TGCGCCAGCAGCCAATACTCGCCGGGGATAGGAGAGGAGCAGTACTTC. The genes are TRBV4-3 and TRBJ2-7, with D tentatively TRBD2 (5 bases). From germline, CDR1 is LGHNA and CDR2 YSLEER. Trimming stripped 2 bases from V and 7 bases from J, with 21 bases between. The CDR3 contains 16 residues.

The J gene is TRBJ2-5, the V gene TRBV7-8; D is undetermined. This CDR3 comprises 17 residues. CDR1 is SGHVS, CDR2 FQNEAQ, per germline. The V end lost 5 bases, the J end lost 3 bases, and 22 bases lay between the germline ends. CDR3 nucleotides: TGTGCCAGCAGCCCCGCCGCTTTGCTACCTTTAAAAGAGACCCAGTACTTC. This codes for CASSPAALLPLKETQYF.

Notes on this clonotype: A single base separates this from a much larger clone, so it may be a read error. The gene calls are TRBV7-2 and TRBJ2-1; TRBD2 aligns across 11 bases. CDR1 and CDR2 (germline): SGHTA, FQGNSA. The CDR3 has 17 residues. Trimming took 1 base from V and 4 from J; bases not matched to a gene: 6. The CDR3 bases are TGTACCAGCAGCTTAGAACTAGCGGGAGATCTTTACAATGAGCAGTTCTTC. Protein: CTSSLELAGDLYNEQFF.

This clonotype was counted many times. The rearrangement joins TRBV4-1 to TRBJ1-6, with TRBD1 as a possible D gene (5 bases). Germline V gene sequence: CDR1 MGHRA, CDR2 YSYEKL. The CDR3 is 18 amino acids. V was cut by 3 bases and J by 0 bases, with 15 bases left in between. CDR3 bases: TGCGCCAGCAGCCAGACCACGGGGCCTAGCTCCTATAATTCACCCCTCCACTTT. This encodes CASSQTTGPSSYNSPLHF.

This clonotype was found a few times. The V gene is TRBV29-1, the J gene TRBJ2-1; D is ambiguous. Trimming took off 0 bases at V and 9 bases at J, with 9 bases between the two ends. The CDR3 is 12 amino acids. CDR1 is SQVTM, CDR2 ANQGSEA, per germline. The CDR3 DNA reads TGCAGCGTTGAAGATTGGAACAGTGAGCAGTTCTTC. Protein: CSVEDWNSEQFF.

This clonotype was found a few times. Since a much larger clone is just one base distant, this may be a read error. V and J are TRBV19 and TRBJ2-4, with D maybe TRBD2 (6 bases). CDR3 length: 16 amino acids. Germline CDR1 reads LNHDA; CDR2 reads SQIVND (reference sequence). CDR3 bases: TGTGCCGGTAGTATCGGGGGAAGGTCCGCCAAAAACATTCAGTACTTC. Translated, it gives CAGSIGGRSAKNIQYF.

This clonotype has ten or more counts. Compared with germline, one end of the junction differs, possibly owing to a read error. The chain combines TRBV5-1 with TRBJ1-1, with D uncertain. The CDR3 runs to 13 residues. In germline, CDR1 is SGHRS, CDR2 YFSETQ. CDR3 sequence reads: CASSLALNTEAFF. The CDR3 DNA follows: TGTGCCAGCAGCTTAGCGCTGAACACTGAAGCTTTCTTT.

This clonotype was seen ten or more times. The chain has TRBV12-3 or TRBV12-4 and TRBJ1-2; 7 nucleotides agree with TRBD1. Trimming at V came to 5 bases and at J to 0 bases, leaving 3 bases not matched to a gene. The CDR3 covers 14 residues. CDR3 sequence: CASSQTGTNYGYTF. CDR3 bases: TGTGCCAGCAGTCAGACAGGGACTAACTATGGCTACACCTTC.

To note about this clonotype: A much larger clone sits a single nucleotide away, making a read error possible. This chain uses TRBV14 with TRBJ2-3; 10 bases align to TRBD2. Germline lookup yields CDR1 SGHDN and CDR2 FVKESK. The CDR3 spans 16 residues. The CDR3 DNA reads as TGTGCCGGCAGCCAAGCCGTACTAGCGGGGACAGATACGCAGTATTTT. Its translation: CAGSQAVLAGTDTQYF.

This clonotype appeared once. One end of the junction does not line up with germline, which may come from a read error. The chain is built from TRBV6-2 or TRBV6-3 and TRBJ2-5; 9 bases fit TRBD2. CDR1 is MNHEY and CDR2 is SVGEGT in the germline V gene. The length of the CDR3 is 13 residues. The CDR3, as DNA: TGTGCCGGCAGACTAGCGGTTCAAGAGACCCAGTACTTC. Translating it yields CAGRLAVQETQYF.

This clonotype was seen many times. The chain uses TRBV4-1 and TRBJ2-7; D is unclear. The CDR3 is 15 amino acids. V was cut by 3 bases and J by 3 bases, with 15 bases left in between. Germline CDR1 is MGHRA and CDR2 is YSYEKL. CDR3 nucleotide sequence: TGCGCCAGCAGCCACTATCGCGGAGACGGCTACGAGCAGTACTTC. Translating it yields CASSHYRGDGYEQYF.

This clonotype was found a few times. V usage is TRBV7-9 and J usage is TRBJ2-1; 12 bases are shared with TRBD2. The ends lost 4 bases at V and 2 bases at J; junction bases unmatched: 12. The germline V gene has CDR1 SEHNR and CDR2 FQNEAQ (reference sequence). This CDR3 is 19 amino acids long. The CDR3 DNA reads as TGTGCCAGCAGCTCCCCTAGCGGGAGGGCCCTTCAGGCCTACAATGAGCAGTTCTTC. Amino acids: CASSSPSGRALQAYNEQFF. The full variable domain, its missing parts supplied by reference TRBV7-9 and TRBJ2-1, is DTGVSQNPRHKITKRGQNVTFRCDPISEHNRLYWYRQTLGQGPEFLTYFQNEAQLEKSRLLSDRFSAERPKGSFSTLEIQRTEQGDSAMYLCASSSPSGRALQAYNEQFFGPGTRLTVL.